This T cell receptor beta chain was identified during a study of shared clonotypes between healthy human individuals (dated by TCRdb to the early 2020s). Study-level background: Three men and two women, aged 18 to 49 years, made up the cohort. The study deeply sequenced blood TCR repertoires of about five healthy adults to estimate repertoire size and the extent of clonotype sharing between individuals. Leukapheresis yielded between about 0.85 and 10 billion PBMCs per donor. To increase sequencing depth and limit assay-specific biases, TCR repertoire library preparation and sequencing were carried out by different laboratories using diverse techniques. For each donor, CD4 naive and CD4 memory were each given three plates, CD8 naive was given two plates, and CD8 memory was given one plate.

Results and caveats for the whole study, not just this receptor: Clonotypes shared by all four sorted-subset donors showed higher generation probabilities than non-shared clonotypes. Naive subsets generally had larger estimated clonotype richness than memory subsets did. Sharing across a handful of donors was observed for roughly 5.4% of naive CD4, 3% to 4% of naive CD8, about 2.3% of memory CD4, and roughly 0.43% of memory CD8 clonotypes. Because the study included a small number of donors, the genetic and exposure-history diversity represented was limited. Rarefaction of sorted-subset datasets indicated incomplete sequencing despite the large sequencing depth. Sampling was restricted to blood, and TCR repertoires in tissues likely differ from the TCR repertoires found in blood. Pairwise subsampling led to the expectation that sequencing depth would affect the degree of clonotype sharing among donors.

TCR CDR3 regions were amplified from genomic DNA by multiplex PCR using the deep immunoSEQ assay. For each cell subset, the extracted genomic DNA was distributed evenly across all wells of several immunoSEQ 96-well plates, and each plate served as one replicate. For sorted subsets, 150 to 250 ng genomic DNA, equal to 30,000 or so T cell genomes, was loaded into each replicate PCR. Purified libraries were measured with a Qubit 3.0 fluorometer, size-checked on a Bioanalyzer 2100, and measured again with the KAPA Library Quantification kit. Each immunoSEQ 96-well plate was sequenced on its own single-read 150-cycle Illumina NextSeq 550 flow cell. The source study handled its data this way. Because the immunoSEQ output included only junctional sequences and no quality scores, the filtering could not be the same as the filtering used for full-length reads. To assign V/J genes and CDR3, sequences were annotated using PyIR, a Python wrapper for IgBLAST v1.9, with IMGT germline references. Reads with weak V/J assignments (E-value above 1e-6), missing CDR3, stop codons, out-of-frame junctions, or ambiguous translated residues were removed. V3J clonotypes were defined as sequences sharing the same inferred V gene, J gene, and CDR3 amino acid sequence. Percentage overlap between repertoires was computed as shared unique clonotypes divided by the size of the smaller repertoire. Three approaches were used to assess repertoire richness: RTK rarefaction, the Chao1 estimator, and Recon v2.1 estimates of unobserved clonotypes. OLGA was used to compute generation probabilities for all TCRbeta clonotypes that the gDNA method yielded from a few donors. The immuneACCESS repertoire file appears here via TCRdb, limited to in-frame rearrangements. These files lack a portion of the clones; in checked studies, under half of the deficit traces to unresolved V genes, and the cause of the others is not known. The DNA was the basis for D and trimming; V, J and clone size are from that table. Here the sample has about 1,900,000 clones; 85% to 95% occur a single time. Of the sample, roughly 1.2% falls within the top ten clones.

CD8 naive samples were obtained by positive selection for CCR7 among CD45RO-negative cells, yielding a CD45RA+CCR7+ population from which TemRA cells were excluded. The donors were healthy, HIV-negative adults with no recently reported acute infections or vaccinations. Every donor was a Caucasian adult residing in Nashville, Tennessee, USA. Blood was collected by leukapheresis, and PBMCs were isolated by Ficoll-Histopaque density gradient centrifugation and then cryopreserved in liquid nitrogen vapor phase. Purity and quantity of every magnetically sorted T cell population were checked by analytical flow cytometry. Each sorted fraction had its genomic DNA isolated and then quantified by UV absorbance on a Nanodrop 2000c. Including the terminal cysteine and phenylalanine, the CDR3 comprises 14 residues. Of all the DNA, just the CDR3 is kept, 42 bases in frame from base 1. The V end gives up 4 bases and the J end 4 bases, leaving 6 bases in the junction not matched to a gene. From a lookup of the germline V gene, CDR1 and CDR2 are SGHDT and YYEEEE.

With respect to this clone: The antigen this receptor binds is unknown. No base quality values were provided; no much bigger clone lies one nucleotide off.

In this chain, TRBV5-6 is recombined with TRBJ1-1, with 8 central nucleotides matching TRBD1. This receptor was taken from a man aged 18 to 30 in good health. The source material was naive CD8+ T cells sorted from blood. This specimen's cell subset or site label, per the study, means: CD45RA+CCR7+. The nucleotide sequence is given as TGTGCCAGCAGCCTCGGACAGGGTGGCACTGAAGCTTTCTTT. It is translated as CASSLGQGGTEAFF.